Below, one TCR beta chain is given with its context. As originally analysed: Amplified reference gene primers provided the basis for estimating nucleated cell counts. This table comes from immunoSEQ multiplex PCR, and its TCRdb copy is limited to in-frame clones, with some not included. That table supplies the V and J calls and clone size; D and trimming were determined from the DNA. This table holds some 100,000 clones, 88% found once. The CDR3 runs to 19 residues. Per germline, CDR1 SGHKS and CDR2 YYEKEE (reference sequence). Trimming took off 4 bases at V and 4 bases at J, with 27 bases between the two ends. This sample was taken from a study of blood T cell repertoires in COVID-19. Looking at the study overall: COVID-19 samples from acute and convalescent phases originated in the United States, Italy and Spain. T cells, B-cell-depleted T cells, or PBMCs supplied cDNA or gDNA.

During active infection, Seattle patients enrolled and were then monitored through disease. Sequenced sample: peripheral blood. The rearrangement joins TRBV5-5 to TRBJ1-5; D ambiguous. This TCR was recovered from a man aged 45 to 65 with COVID-19, enrolled during active disease. CDR3: CASSLSPYRERDMNQPQHF. The CDR3 DNA reads as TGTGCCAGCAGCCTCTCCCCTTACCGGGAGAGGGATATGAATCAGCCCCAGCATTTT.